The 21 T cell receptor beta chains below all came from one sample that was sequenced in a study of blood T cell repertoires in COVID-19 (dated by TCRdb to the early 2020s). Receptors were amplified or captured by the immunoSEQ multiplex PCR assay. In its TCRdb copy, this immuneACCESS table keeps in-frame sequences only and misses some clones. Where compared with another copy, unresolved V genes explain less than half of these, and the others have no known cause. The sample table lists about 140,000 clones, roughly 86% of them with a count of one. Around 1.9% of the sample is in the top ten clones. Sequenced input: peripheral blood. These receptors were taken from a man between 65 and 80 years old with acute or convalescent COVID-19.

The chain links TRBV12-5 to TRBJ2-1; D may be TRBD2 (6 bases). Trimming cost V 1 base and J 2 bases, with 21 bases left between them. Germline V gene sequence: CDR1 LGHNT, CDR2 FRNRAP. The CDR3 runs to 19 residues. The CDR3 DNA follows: TGTGCTAGTGGTTTGGAAATAGTACTTGGTGGCGGGGCCTACAATGAGCAGTTCTTC. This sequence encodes CASGLEIVLGGGAYNEQFF.

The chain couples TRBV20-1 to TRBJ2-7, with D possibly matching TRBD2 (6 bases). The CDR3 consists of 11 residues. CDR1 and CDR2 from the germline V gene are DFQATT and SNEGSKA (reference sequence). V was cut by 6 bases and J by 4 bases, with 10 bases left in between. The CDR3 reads CSATRGYEQYF. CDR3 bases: TGCAGTGCCACCCGGGGGTACGAGCAGTACTTC.

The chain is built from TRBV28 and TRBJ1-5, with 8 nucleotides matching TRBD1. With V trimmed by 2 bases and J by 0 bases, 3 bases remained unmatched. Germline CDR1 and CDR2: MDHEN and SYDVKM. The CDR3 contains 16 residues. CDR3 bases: TGTGCCAGCAGTTTACAGGGGGCTTATAGCAATCAGCCCCAGCATTTT. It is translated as CASSLQGAYSNQPQHF. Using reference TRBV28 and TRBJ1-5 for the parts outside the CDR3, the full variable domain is DVKVTQSSRYLVKRTGEKVFLECVQDMDHENMFWYRQDPGLGLRLIYFSYDVKMKEKGDIPEGYSVSREKKERFSLILESASTNQTSMYLCASSLQGAYSNQPQHFGDGTRLSIL.

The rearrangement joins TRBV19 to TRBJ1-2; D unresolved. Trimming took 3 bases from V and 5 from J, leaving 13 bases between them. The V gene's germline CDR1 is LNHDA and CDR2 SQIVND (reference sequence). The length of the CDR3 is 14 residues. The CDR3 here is CASSIRNRGYGYTF. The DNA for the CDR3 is TGTGCCAGTAGTATCAGGAATCGGGGATATGGCTACACCTTC.

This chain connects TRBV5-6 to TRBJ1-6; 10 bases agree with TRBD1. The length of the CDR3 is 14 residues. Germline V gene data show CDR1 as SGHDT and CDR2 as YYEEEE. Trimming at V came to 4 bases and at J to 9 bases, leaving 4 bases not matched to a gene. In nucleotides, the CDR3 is TGTGCCAGCAGCAAGACAGGGGGCCGTTCACCCCTCCACTTT. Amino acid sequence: CASSKTGGRSPLHF.

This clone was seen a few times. This chain's CDR3 is CASSQENRGGSPLHF. The CDR3 DNA follows: TGTGCCAGCTCACAAGAAAACAGGGGGGGCTCACCCCTCCACTTT. This chain connects TRBV18 to TRBJ1-6; the match to TRBD1 covers 8 bases. Germline V gene sequence: CDR1 KGHSH, CDR2 LQKENI. This CDR3 is 15 amino acids long. V gave up 4 bases and J gave up 10 bases; unmatched junction bases: 9.

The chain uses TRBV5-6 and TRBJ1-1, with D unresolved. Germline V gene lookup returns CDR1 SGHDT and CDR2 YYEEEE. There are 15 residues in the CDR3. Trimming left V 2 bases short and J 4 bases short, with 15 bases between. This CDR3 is CASSFLRGSGTEAFF. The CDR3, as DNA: TGTGCCAGCAGCTTCCTTCGTGGGAGCGGCACTGAAGCTTTCTTT.

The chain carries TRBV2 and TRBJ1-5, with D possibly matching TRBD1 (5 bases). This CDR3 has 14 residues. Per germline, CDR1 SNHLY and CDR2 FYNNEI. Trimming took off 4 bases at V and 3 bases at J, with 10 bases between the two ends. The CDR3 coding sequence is TGTGCCAGCAGTGTAAGACAGATCAATCAGCCCCAGCATTTT. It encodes CASSVRQINQPQHF.

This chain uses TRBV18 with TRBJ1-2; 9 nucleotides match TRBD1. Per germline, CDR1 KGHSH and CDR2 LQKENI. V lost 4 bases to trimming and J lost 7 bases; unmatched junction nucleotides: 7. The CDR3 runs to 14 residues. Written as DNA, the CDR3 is TGTGCCAGCTCACGACAGGGGGAAGGTCGTGGCTACACCTTC. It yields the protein CASSRQGEGRGYTF.

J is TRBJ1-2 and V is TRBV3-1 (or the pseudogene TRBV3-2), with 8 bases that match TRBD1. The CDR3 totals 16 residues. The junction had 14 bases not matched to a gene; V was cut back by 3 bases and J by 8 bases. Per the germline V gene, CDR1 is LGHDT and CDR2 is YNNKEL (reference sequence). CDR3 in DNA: TGTGCCAGCAGCCAGGGAGGGTGGCAGGGGGCCGACGGCTACACCTTC. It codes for CASSQGGWQGADGYTF.

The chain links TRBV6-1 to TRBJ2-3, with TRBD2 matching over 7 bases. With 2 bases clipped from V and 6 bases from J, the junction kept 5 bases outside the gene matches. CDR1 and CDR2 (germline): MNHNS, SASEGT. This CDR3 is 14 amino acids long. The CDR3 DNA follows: TGTGCCAGCAGTGAAAAAAGCGGGGCTGATACGCAGTATTTT. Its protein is CASSEKSGADTQYF.

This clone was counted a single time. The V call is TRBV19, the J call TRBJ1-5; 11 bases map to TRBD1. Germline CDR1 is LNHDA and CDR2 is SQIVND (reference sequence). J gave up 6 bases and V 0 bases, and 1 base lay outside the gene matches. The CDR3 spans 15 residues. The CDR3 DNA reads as TGTGCCAGTAGTATAGAGGGGACAGGGGGTCAGCCCCAGCATTTT. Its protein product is CASSIEGTGGQPQHF.

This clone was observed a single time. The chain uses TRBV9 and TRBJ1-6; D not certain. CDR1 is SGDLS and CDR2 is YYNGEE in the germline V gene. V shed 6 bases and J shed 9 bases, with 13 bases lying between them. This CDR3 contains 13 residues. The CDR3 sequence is CASNTNPGSPLHF. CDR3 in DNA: TGTGCCAGCAATACCAACCCCGGTTCACCCCTCCACTTT.

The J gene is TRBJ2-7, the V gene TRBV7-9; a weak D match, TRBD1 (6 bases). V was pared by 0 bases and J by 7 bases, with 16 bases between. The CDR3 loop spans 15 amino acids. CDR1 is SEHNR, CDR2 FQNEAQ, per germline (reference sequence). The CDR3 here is CASSLALGLDSEQYF. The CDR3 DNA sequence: TGTGCCAGCAGCTTAGCGCTCGGGTTGGACAGTGAGCAGTACTTC.

The CDR3 sequence is CATQEGARTEAFF. The CDR3 nucleotides are TGTGCCACCCAAGAGGGGGCGAGGACTGAAGCTTTCTTT. The genes are TRBV28 and TRBJ1-1; 7 nucleotides agree with TRBD1. CDR1 and CDR2 from the germline V gene are MDHEN and SYDVKM. With 10 bases clipped from V and 5 bases from J, the junction kept 10 bases outside the gene matches. This CDR3 region has 13 residues. Full variable domain (remainder filled in from reference TRBV28 and TRBJ1-1): DVKVTQSSRYLVKRTGEKVFLECVQDMDHENMFWYRQDPGLGLRLIYFSYDVKMKEKGDIPEGYSVSREKKERFSLILESASTNQTSMYLCATQEGARTEAFFGQGTRLTVV.

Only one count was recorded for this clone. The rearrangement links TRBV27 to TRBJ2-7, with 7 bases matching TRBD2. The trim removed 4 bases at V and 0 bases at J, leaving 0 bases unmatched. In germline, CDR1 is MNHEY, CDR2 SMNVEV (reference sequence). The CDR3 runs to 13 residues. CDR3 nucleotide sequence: TGTGCCAGCAGTTGGGGGGGCTCCTACGAGCAGTACTTC. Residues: CASSWGGSYEQYF.

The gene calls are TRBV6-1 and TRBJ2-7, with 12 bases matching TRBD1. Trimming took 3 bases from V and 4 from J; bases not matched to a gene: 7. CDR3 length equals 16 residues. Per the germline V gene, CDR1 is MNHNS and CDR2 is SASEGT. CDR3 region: CASSDVGQGAAYEQYF. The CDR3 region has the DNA TGTGCCAGCAGTGATGTGGGACAGGGGGCCGCTTACGAGCAGTACTTC.

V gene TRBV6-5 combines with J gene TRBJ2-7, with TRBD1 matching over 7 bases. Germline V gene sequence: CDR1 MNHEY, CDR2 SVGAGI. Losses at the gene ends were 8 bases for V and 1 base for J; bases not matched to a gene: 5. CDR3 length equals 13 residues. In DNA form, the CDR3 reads TGTGCCAGCCGGGACAGCGAGTCCTACGAGCAGTACTTC. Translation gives CASRDSESYEQYF.

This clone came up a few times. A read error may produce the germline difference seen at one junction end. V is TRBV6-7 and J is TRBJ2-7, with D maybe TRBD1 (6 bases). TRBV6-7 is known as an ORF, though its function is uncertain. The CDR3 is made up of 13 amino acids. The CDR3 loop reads CPRGRRSSYEQYF. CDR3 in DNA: TGCCCCAGGGGACGGAGAAGCTCCTACGAGCAGTACTTC.

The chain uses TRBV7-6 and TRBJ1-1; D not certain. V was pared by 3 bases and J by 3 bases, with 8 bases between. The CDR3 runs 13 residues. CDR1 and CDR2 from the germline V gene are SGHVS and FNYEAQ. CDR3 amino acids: CASSLAEDTEAFF. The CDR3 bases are TGTGCCAGCAGCTTGGCCGAGGACACTGAAGCTTTCTTT.

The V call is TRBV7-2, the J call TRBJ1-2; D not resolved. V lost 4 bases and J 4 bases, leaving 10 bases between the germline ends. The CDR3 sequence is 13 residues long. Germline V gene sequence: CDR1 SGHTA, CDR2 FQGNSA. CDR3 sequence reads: CASSSGYRYGYTF. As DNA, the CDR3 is TGTGCCAGCAGCTCGGGTTACCGCTATGGCTACACCTTC.